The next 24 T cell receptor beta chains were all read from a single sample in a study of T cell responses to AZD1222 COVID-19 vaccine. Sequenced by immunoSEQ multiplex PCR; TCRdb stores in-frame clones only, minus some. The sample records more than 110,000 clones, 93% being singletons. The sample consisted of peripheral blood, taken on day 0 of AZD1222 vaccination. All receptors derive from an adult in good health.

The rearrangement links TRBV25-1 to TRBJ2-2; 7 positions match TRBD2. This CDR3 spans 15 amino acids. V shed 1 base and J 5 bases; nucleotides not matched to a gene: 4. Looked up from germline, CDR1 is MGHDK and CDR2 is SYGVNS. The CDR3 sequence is CASSESGGGTGELFF. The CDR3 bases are TGTGCCAGCAGTGAATCAGGCGGGGGAACCGGGGAGCTGTTTTTT.

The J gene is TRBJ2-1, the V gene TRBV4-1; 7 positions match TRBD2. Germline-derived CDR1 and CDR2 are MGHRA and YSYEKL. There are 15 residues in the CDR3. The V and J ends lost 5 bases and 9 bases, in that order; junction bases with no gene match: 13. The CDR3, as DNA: TGCGCCAGCAGCGGGCGGCGGGAGCGGGTCGGTGAGCAGTTCTTC. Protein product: CASSGRRERVGEQFF.

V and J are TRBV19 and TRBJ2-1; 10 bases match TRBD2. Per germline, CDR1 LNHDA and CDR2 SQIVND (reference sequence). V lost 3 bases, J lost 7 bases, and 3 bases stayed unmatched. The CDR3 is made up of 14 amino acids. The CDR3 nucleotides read TGTGCCAGTAGTATCCTAGCGGGAGAGAATGAGCAGTTCTTC. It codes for CASSILAGENEQFF.

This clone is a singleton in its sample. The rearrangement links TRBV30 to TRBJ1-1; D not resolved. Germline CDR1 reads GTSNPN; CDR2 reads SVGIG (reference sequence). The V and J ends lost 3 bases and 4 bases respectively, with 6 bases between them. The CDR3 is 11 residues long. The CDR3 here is CAWRDLTEAFF. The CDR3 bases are TGTGCCTGGAGAGATCTCACTGAAGCTTTCTTT. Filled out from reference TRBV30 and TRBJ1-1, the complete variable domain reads SQTIHQWPATLVQPVGSPLSLECTVEGTSNPNLYWYRQAAGRGLQLLFYSVGIGQISSEVPQNLSASRPQDRQFILSSKKLLLSDSGFYLCAWRDLTEAFFGQGTRLTVV.

The DNA of the CDR3 is TGTGCCACCGGAGGGAAACGGGAGTTCGGAGAGACCCAGTACTTC. It translates to CATGGKREFGETQYF. The chain carries TRBV10-3 and TRBJ2-5, with D perhaps matching TRBD2 (6 bases). Germline CDR1 ENHRY, CDR2 SYGVKD. Trimming removed 10 bases at V and 4 bases at J, with 22 bases between. This CDR3 has 15 amino acids.

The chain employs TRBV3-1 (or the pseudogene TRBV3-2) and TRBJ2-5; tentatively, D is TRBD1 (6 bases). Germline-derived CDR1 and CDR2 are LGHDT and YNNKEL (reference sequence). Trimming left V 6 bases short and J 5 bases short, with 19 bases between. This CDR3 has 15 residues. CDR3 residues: CASSSNRAGRETQYF. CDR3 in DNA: TGTGCCAGCAGTTCAAACAGGGCAGGGCGGGAGACCCAGTACTTC.

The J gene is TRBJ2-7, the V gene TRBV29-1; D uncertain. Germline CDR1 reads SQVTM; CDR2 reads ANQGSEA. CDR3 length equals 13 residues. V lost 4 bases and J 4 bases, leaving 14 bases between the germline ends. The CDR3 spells CSVAESQPYEQYF. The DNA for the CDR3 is TGCAGCGTTGCCGAAAGCCAACCGTACGAGCAGTACTTC.

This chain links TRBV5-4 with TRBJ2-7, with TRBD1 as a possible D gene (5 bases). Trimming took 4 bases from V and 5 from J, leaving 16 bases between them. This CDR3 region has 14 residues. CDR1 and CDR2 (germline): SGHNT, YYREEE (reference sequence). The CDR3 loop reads CASSLGAPGDEQYF. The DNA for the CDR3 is TGTGCCAGCAGCCTTGGGGCCCCTGGCGACGAGCAGTACTTC.

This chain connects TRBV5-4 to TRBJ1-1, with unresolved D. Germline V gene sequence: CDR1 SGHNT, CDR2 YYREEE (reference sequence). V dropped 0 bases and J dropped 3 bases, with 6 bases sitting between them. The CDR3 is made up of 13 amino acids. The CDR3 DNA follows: TGTGCCAGCAGCTTGGTAAGGGACACTGAAGCTTTCTTT. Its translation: CASSLVRDTEAFF.

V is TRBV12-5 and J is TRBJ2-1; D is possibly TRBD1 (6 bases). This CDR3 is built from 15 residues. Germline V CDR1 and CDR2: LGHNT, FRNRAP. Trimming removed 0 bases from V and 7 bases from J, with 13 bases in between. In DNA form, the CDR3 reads TGTGCTAGTGGTTTGGTATTGGGACATACGAATGAGCAGTTCTTC. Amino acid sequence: CASGLVLGHTNEQFF.

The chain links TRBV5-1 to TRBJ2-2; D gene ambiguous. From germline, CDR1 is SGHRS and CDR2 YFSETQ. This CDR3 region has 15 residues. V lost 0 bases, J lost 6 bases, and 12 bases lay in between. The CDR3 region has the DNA TGCGCCAGCAGCTTGGAAGCGACGGGCGCCGGGGAGCTGTTTTTT. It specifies CASSLEATGAGELFF.

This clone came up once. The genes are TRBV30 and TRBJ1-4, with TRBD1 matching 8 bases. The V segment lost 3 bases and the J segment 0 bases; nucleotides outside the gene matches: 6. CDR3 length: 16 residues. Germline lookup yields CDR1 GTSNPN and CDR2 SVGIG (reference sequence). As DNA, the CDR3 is TGTGCCTGGAGCGGTACAGGGGGATCAACTAATGAAAAACTGTTTTTT. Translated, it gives CAWSGTGGSTNEKLFF.

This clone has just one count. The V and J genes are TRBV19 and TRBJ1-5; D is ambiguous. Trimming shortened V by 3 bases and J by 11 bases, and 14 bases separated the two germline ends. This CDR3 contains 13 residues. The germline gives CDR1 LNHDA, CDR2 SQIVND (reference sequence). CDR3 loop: CASSISARSSQHF. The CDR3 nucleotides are TGTGCCAGTAGTATCTCCGCGAGGTCCTCCCAGCATTTT.

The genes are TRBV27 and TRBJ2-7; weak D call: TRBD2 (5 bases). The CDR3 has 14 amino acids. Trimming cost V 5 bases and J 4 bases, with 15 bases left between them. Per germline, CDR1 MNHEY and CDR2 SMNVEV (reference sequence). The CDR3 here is CASSRLAGGYEQYF. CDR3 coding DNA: TGTGCCAGCAGTCGACTGGCGGGTGGGTACGAGCAGTACTTC.

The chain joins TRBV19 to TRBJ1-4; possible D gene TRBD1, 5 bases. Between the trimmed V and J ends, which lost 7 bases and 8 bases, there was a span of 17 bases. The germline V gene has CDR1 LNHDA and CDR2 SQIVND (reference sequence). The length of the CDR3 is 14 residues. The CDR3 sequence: CASNFRGGYEKLFF. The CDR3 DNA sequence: TGTGCCAGTAACTTTCGGGGGGGATACGAAAAACTGTTTTTT.

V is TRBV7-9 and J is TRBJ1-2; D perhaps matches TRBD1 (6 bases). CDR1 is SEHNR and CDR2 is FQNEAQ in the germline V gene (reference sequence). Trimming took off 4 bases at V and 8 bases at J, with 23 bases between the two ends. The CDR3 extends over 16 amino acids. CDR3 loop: CASSYSLGGPAGGYTF. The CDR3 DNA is TGTGCCAGCAGCTACTCCCTGGGGGGCCCGGCCGGCGGCTACACCTTC.

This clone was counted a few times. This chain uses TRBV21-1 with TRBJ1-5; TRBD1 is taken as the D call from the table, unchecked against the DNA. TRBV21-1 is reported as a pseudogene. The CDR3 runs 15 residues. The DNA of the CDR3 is TGTGCCAGCAGCAAAGTGGCAGGCCGCAATCAGCCCCAGCATTTT. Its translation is CASSKVAGRNQPQHF.

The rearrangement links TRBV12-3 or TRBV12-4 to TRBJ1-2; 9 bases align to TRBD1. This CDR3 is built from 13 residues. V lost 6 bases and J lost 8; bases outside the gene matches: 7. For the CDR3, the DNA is TGTGCCAGCAGGGAAACAGGGGGCGAGGGCTACACCTTC. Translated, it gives CASRETGGEGYTF.

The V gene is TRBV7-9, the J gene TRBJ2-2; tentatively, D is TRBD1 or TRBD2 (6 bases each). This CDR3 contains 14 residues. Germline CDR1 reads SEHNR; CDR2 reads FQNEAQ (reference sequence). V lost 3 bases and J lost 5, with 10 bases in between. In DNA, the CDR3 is TGTGCCAGCAGCTTGAGGGGGGCTACCGGGGAGCTGTTTTTT. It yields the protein CASSLRGATGELFF.

CDR3 in DNA: TGTGCCAGCAGCCACTGGGACAGGGTGCACGAGCAGTACTTC. It codes for CASSHWDRVHEQYF. The V and J genes are TRBV3-1 (or the pseudogene TRBV3-2) and TRBJ2-7; 9 bases are a match to TRBD1. Germline-derived CDR1 and CDR2 are LGHDT and YNNKEL (reference sequence). CDR3 length: 14 residues. Trimming removed 3 bases from V and 5 bases from J; junction bases left unmatched: 5.

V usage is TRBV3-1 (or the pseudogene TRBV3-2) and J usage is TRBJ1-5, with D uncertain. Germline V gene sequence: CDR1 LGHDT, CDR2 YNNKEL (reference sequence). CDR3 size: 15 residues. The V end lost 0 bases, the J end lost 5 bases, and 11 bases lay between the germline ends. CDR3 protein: CASSQDVGRHQPQHF. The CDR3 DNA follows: TGTGCCAGCAGCCAAGATGTAGGTCGGCATCAGCCCCAGCATTTT.

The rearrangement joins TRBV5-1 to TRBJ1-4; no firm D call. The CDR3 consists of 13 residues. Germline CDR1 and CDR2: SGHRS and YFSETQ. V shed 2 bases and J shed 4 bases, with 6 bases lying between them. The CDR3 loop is CASSFQDNEKLFF. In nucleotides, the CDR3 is TGCGCCAGCAGCTTCCAGGATAATGAAAAACTGTTTTTT.

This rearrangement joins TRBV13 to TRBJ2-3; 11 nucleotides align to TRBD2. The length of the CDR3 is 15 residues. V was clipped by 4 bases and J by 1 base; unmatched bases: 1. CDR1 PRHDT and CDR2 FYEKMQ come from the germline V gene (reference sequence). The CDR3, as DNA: TGTGCCAGCAGCTCGGGACTAGCGGGCACAGATACGCAGTATTTT. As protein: CASSSGLAGTDTQYF.

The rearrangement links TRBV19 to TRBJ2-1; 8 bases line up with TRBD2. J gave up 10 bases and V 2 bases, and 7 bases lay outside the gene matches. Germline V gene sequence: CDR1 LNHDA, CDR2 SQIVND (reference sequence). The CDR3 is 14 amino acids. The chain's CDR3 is CASSIREGLGEQFF. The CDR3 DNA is TGTGCCAGTAGTATACGGGAGGGCCTTGGGGAGCAGTTCTTC.